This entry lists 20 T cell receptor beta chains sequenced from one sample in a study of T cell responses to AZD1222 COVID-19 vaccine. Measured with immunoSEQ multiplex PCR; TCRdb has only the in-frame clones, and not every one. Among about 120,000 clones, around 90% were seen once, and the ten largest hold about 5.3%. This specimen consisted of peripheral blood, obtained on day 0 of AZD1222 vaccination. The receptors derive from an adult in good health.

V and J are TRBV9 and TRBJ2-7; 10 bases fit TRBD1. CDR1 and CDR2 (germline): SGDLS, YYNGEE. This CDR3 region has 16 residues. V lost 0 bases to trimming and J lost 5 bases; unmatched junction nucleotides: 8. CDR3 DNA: TGTGCCAGCAGCGTAGGGGCGGGACAGGGGTCGGACGAGCAGTACTTC. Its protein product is CASSVGAGQGSDEQYF.

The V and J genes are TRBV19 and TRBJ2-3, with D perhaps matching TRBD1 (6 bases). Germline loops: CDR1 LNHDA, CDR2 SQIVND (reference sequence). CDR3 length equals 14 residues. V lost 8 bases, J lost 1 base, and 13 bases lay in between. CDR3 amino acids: CASGSRGGTDTQYF. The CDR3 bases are TGTGCCAGTGGTTCCAGGGGAGGCACAGATACGCAGTATTTT.

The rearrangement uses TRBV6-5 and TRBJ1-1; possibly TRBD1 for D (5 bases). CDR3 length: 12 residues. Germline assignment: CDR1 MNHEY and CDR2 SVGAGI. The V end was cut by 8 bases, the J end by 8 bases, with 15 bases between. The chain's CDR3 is CASQWGNIEAFF. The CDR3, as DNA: TGTGCCAGCCAGTGGGGGAATATCGAAGCTTTCTTT.

This CDR3 is CASTHPDRGHVEQFF. The CDR3 DNA is TGTGCCAGCACCCACCCGGACAGGGGGCATGTTGAGCAGTTCTTC. The V and J genes are TRBV6-5 and TRBJ2-1; 11 bases are shared with TRBD1. This CDR3 contains 15 residues. The germline CDR1 and CDR2 sequences are MNHEY and SVGAGI. The junction had 11 bases not matched to a gene; V was cut back by 7 bases and J by 9 bases.

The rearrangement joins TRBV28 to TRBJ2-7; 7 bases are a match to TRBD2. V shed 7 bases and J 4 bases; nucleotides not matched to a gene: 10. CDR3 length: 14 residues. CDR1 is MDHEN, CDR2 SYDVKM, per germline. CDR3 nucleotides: TGTGCCAGCACCCCGACTAGCCTGTCTTACGAGCAGTACTTC. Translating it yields CASTPTSLSYEQYF.

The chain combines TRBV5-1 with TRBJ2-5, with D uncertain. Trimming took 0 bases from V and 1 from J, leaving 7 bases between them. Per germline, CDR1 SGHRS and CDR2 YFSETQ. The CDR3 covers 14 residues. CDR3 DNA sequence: TGCGCCAGCAGCTTGGCGGCACGCCAAGAGACCCAGTACTTC. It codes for CASSLAARQETQYF.

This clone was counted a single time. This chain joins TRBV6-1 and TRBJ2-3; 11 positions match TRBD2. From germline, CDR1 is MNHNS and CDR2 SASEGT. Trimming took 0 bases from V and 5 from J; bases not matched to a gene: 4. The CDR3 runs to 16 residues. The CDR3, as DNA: TGTGCCAGCAGTGAAGCAGTACTAGCGGGAGTAGATACGCAGTATTTT. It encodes CASSEAVLAGVDTQYF.

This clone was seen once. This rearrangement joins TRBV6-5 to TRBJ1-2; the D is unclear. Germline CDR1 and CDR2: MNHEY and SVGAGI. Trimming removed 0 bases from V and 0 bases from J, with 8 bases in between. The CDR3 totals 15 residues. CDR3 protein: CASSYSRKANYGYTF. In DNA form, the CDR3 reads TGTGCCAGCAGTTACTCCCGGAAAGCTAACTATGGCTACACCTTC.

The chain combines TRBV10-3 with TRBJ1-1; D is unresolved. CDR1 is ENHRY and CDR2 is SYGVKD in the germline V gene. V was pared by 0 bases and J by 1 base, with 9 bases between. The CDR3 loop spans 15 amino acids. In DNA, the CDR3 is TGTGCCATCAGTGAGTCGGTAGGATCGAACACTGAAGCTTTCTTT. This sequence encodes CAISESVGSNTEAFF.

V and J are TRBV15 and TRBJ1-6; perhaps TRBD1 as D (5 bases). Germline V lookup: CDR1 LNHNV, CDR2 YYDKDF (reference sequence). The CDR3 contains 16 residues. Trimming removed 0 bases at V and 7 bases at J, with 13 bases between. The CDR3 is CATSRDVGTENSPLHF. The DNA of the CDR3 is TGTGCCACCAGCAGAGACGTCGGGACTGAGAATTCACCCCTCCACTTT.

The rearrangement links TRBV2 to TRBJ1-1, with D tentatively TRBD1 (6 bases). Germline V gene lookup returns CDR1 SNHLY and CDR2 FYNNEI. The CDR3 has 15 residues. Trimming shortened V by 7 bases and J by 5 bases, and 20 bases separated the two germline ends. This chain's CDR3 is CASTDWGGHTTEAFF. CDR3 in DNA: TGTGCCAGCACCGACTGGGGGGGACACACGACTGAAGCTTTCTTT.

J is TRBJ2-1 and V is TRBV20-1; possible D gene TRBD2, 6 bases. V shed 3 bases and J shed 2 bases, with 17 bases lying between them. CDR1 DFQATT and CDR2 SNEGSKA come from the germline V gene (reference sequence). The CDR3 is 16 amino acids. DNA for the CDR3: TGCAGTGCTAGTGGGGAGGACTACTTTACCTACAATGAGCAGTTCTTC. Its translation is CSASGEDYFTYNEQFF.

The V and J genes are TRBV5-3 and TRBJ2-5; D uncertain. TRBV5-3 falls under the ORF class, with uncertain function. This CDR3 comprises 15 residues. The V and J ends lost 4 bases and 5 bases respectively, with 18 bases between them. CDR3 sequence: CARSPLGPRAETQYF. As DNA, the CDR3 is TGTGCCAGAAGCCCCCTCGGGCCAAGGGCGGAGACCCAGTACTTC.

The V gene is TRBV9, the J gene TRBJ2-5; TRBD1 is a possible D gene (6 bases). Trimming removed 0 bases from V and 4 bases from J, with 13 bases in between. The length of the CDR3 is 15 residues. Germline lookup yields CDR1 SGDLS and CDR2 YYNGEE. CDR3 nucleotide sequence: TGTGCCAGCAGCGTAGACACAGGGATACGAGAGACCCAGTACTTC. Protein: CASSVDTGIRETQYF.

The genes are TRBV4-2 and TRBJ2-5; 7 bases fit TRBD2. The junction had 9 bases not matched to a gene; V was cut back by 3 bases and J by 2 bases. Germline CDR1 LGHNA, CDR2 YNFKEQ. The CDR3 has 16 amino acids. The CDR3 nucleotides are TGTGCCAGCAGCCAGTCTAGCGGAGGGGTTCAAGAGACCCAGTACTTC. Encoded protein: CASSQSSGGVQETQYF.

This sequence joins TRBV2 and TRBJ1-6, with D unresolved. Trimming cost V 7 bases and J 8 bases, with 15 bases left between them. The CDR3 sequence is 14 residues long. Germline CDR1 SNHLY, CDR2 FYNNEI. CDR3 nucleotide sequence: TGTGCCAGCAAGTTGGCAGACGGGTATTCACCCCTCCACTTT. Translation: CASKLADGYSPLHF.

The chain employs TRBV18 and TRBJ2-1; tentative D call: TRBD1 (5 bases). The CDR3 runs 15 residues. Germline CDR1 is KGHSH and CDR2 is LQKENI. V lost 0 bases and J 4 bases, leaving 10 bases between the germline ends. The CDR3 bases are TGTGCCAGCTCACCACCGGCCAGGGAATACAATGAGCAGTTCTTC. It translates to CASSPPAREYNEQFF.

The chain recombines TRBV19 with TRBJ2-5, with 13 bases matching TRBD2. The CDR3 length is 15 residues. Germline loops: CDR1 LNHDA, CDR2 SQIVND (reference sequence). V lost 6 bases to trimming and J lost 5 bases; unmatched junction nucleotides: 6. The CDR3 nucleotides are TGTGCCAGTAGCCCGACTAGCGGGAGGACTGAGACCCAGTACTTC. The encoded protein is CASSPTSGRTETQYF.

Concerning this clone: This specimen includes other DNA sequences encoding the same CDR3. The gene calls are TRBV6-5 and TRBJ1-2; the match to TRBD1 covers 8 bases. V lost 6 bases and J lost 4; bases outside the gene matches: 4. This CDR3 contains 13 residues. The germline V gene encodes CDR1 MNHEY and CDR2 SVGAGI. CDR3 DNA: TGTGCCAGCAGGGGGACAGGAGTCTATGGCTACACCTTC. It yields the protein CASRGTGVYGYTF.

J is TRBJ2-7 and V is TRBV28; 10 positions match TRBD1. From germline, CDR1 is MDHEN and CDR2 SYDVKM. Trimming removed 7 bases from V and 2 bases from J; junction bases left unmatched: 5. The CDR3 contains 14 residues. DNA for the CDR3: TGTGCCAGCACTGTGGGACAGGGGCCCTACGAGCAGTACTTC. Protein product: CASTVGQGPYEQYF. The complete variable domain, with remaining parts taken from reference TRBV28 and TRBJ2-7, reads DVKVTQSSRYLVKRTGEKVFLECVQDMDHENMFWYRQDPGLGLRLIYFSYDVKMKEKGDIPEGYSVSREKKERFSLILESASTNQTSMYLCASTVGQGPYEQYFGPGTRLTVT.